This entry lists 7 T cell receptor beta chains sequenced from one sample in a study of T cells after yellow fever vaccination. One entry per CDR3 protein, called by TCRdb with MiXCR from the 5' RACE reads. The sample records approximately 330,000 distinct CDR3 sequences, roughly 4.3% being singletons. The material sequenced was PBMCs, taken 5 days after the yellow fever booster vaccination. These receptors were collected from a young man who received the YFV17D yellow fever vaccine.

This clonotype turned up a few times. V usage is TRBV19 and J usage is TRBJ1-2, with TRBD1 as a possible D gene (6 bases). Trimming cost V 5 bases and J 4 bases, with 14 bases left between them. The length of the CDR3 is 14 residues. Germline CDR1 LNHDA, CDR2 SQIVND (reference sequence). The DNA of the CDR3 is TGTGCCAGTAGTTTCGCAGGGGCTTCCTATGGCTACACCTTC. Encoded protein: CASSFAGASYGYTF. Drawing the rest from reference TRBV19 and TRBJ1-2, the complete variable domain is DGGITQSPKYLFRKEGQNVTLSCEQNLNHDAMYWYRQDPGQGLRLIYYSQIVNDFQKGDIAEGYSVSREKKESFPLTVTSAQKNPTAFYLCASSFAGASYGYTFGSGTRLTVV.

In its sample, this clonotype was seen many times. CDR3 coding DNA: TGCGCCAGCAGCCCGAGGCGCGCAACTAATGAAAAACTGTTTTTT. This translates into CASSPRRATNEKLFF. The chain joins TRBV5-1 to TRBJ1-4; D uncertain. Trimming pared 4 bases from V and 0 bases from J, leaving 10 bases between. CDR1 and CDR2 (germline): SGHRS, YFSETQ. The CDR3 runs 15 residues. Full variable domain (remainder filled in from reference TRBV5-1 and TRBJ1-4): KAGVTQTPRYLIKTRGQQVTLSCSPISGHRSVSWYQQTPGQGLQFLFEYFSETQRNKGNFPGRFSGRQFSNSRSEMNVSTLELGDSALYLCASSPRRATNEKLFFGSGTQLSVL.

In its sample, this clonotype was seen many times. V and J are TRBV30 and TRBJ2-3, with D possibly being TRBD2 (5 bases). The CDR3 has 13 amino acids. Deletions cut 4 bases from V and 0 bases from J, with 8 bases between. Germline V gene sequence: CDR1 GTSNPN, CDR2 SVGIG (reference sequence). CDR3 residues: CAWTSGSTDTQYF. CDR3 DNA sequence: TGTGCCTGGACGAGCGGTAGCACAGATACGCAGTATTTT. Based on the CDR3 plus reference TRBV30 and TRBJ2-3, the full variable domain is SQTIHQWPATLVQPVGSPLSLECTVEGTSNPNLYWYRQAAGRGLQLLFYSVGIGQISSEVPQNLSASRPQDRQFILSSKKLLLSDSGFYLCAWTSGSTDTQYFGPGTRLTVL.

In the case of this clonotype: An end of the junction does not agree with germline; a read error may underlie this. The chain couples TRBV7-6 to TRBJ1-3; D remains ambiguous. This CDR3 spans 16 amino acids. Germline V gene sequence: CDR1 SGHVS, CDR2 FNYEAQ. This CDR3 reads CASSLGYGSSGNTIYF. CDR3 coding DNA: TGTGCCAGCAGCTTAGGATACGGGAGCTCTGGAAACACAATATATTTT.

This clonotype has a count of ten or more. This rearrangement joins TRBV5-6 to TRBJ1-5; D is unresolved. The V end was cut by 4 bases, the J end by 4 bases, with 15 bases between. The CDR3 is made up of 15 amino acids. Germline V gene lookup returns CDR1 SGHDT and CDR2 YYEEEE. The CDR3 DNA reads TGTGCCAGCAGCATCGGTCCAGGCCTAAATCAGCCCCAGCATTTT. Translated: CASSIGPGLNQPQHF.

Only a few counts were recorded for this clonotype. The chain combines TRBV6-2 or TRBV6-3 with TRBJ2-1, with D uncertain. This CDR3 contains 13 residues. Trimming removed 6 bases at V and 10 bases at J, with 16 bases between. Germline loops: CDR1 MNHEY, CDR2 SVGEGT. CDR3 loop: CASRTPSGREQFF. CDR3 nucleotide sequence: TGTGCCAGCAGGACCCCATCGGGCAGGGAGCAGTTCTTC.

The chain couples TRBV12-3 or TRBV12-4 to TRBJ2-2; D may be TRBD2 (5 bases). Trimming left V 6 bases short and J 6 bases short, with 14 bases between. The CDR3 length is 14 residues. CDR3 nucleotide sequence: TGTGCCAGCAGGGATCACGGGGTGGCCGGGGAGCTGTTTTTT. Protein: CASRDHGVAGELFF.